What follows is one TCR beta chain and its context. The antigen remains undetermined. This specimen comes from a study of shared clonotypes between healthy human individuals. Whole-study findings and limits: Shared clonotypes: roughly 4.7% naive CD4, under 4% naive CD8, 2.3% memory CD4, 0.4% to 0.5% memory CD8.

Researchers partitioned CD4+ cells into CD45RA+ naive and CD45RA-negative memory subsets. The method was immunoSEQ multiplex PCR; TCRdb's version includes in-frame clones alone and lacks a portion of them. The data contain over 2 million clones, 85% to 95% of them singletons. This CDR3 is 14 amino acids long. V lost 2 bases and J 6 bases, leaving 11 bases between the germline ends. Germline CDR1 reads GTSNPN; CDR2 reads SVGIG (reference sequence). The chain uses TRBV30 and TRBJ1-6, with a possible D match to TRBD1 (5 bases). Sequencing was performed on naive CD4+ T cells sorted from blood. Stated subset: CD45RA+ positively selected. The clonotype originates from a man aged 18 to 29 in good health. The CDR3 protein is CAWSITGFNSPLHF. CDR3 DNA sequence: TGTGCCTGGAGTATAACAGGTTTTAATTCACCCCTCCACTTT. Complete variable domain (other parts from reference TRBV30 and TRBJ1-6): SQTIHQWPATLVQPVGSPLSLECTVEGTSNPNLYWYRQAAGRGLQLLFYSVGIGQISSEVPQNLSASRPQDRQFILSSKKLLLSDSGFYLCAWSITGFNSPLHFGNGTRLTVT.